Sequencing of this T cell receptor (beta chain) was carried out in a study of identical twins. This clonotype was detected only a few times. The antigen remains unidentified. TCRdb analysed the 5' RACE reads with MiXCR anew, one entry per CDR3 protein. The profile shows about 900,000 distinct CDR3 sequences, approximately 13% of them singletons. Study observations and caveats: Within cord blood, abundant beta clonotypes carried fewer insertions, but memory repertoires showed no such trend. Out-of-frame alpha sequences shared by twins were enriched for low generation probability.

Trimming removed 4 bases from V and 5 bases from J; junction bases left unmatched: 10. Germline CDR1 is SGHRS and CDR2 is YFSETQ. This CDR3 has 15 residues. A further study also used this sample, focusing on yellow fever vaccine responses in identical twins. That report adds: It has been reported that, in twins, the vaccine T cell response seemed partly convergent and partly personalized.

This chain uses TRBV5-1 with TRBJ2-5; 8 bases map to TRBD1. Sequences were obtained from PBMCs. The sequence was collected from a woman between 18 and 29 years old in good health. The DNA for the CDR3 is TGCGCCAGCAGCCCCGGACAGGGAGCGTTTGAGACCCAGTACTTC. Encoded protein: CASSPGQGAFETQYF.